This TCR beta chain originates from a study of cytotoxic CD8 clonotypes in ibrutinib-treated CLL. Study summary: It was after a median approximately twelve months of treatment, range 6 to 36, that response samples were taken.

Deep sequencing aimed at 1 in 200,000 to 1 in 1 million T cells' resolution. The method was immunoSEQ multiplex PCR; TCRdb's version includes in-frame clones alone and lacks a portion of them. The table shows some 310,000 clones, with around four fifths occurring only once. The CDR3 has 12 amino acids. J lost 9 bases, V lost 8 bases, and 7 bases had no gene match. The germline V gene encodes CDR1 SGHRS and CDR2 YFSETQ. This chain connects TRBV5-1 to TRBJ2-1; 8 bases are shared with TRBD2. This receptor was taken from a human donor with chronic lymphocytic leukemia. Sample: PBMCs, taken before ibrutinib treatment. The CDR3 sequence: CASGTSWFEQFF. For the CDR3, the DNA is TGCGCCAGTGGGACTAGTTGGTTTGAGCAGTTCTTC.